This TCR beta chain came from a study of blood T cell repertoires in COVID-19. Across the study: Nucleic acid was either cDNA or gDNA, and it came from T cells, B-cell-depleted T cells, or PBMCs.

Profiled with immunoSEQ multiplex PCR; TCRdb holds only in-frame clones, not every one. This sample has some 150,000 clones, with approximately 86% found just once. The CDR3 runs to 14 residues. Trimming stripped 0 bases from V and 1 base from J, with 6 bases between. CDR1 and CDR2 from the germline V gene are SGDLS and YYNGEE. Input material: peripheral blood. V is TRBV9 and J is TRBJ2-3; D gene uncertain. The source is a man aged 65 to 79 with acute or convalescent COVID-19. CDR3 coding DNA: TGTGCCAGCAGCGTAGTACACGGCACAGATACGCAGTATTTT. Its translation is CASSVVHGTDTQYF.